The 17 T cell receptor beta chains in this list originate from one sample, sequenced in a study of T cell repertoires in cytomegalovirus infection. TCRdb ran MiXCR on the reads and lists one entry per CDR3 protein. Among roughly 640,000 distinct CDR3 sequences listed, roughly 26% were seen once. The sample consisted of CD8+ T cells from PBMCs. The origin of the receptors is a human donor in good health (CMV status not recorded). Some clones in this sample may be carry-over from other donors' samples.

This sequence joins TRBV6-2 or TRBV6-3 and TRBJ2-3; 7 bases match TRBD2. The germline gives CDR1 MNHEY, CDR2 SVGEGT. CDR3 length: 15 residues. Trimming at V came to 6 bases and at J to 2 bases, leaving 8 bases not matched to a gene. This chain's CDR3 is CASRLPSGTTDTQYF. CDR3 nucleotide sequence: TGTGCCAGCAGGCTACCTAGCGGCACCACAGATACGCAGTATTTT.

There are a few counts of this clonotype. The chain links TRBV7-3 to TRBJ2-3; 12 positions agree with TRBD2. CDR1 SGHTA and CDR2 FQGTGA come from the germline V gene. The CDR3 is made up of 16 amino acids. Trimming took 2 bases from V and 5 from J; bases not matched to a gene: 5. CDR3 loop: CASSLWTSGVEDTQYF. CDR3 DNA: TGTGCCAGCAGCTTATGGACTAGCGGGGTTGAAGATACGCAGTATTTT.

Many counts were recorded for this clonotype. V gene TRBV7-9 combines with J gene TRBJ1-1, with TRBD1 as a possible D gene (6 bases). Germline values: CDR1 SEHNR, CDR2 FQNEAQ (reference sequence). The V end was cut by 5 bases, the J end by 3 bases, with 13 bases between. This CDR3 is built from 14 residues. CDR3 DNA sequence: TGTGCCAGCAGCAGGGGGGGTAAGGACACTGAAGCTTTCTTT. Translating it yields CASSRGGKDTEAFF.

A word on this clonotype: It may be a read error: a sequence one base away is much more abundant. This chain links TRBV7-8 with TRBJ1-1; D gene unclear. CDR1 SGHVS and CDR2 FQNEAQ come from the germline V gene. The CDR3 contains 14 residues. Written as DNA, the CDR3 is TGTGCCAGCTGCTTATTTCCGGGTATCACTGAAGCTTTCTTT. This codes for CASCLFPGITEAFF.

Points on this clonotype: Possible read error: a much larger clone is one base away. The V gene is TRBV7-2, the J gene TRBJ1-1, with D tentatively TRBD1 (5 bases). CDR3 length: 17 residues. From germline, CDR1 is SGHTA and CDR2 FQGNSA. CDR3 DNA: TGTGTCAGCAGCTTATCCTTACAGGTCACCCTGAACACTGAAGCTTTCTTT. Protein: CVSSLSLQVTLNTEAFF. Filled out from reference TRBV7-2 and TRBJ1-1, the complete variable domain reads GAGVSQSPSNKVTEKGKDVELRCDPISGHTALYWYRQSLGQGLEFLIYFQGNSAPDKSGLPSDRFSAERTGGSVSTLTIQRTQQEDSAVYLCVSSLSLQVTLNTEAFFGQGTRLTVV.

This clonotype was seen ten or more times. The rearrangement links TRBV7-9 to TRBJ2-7; TRBD2 is a possible D gene (6 bases). The germline CDR1 and CDR2 sequences are SEHNR and FQNEAQ (reference sequence). The germline V and J ends were trimmed by 5 bases and 5 bases, with 19 bases remaining between them. The CDR3 is 15 amino acids. For the CDR3, the DNA is TGTGCCAGCAGCCGAGGCGGCGGAGGGCGCGACGAGCAGTACGTC. Its translation is CASSRGGGGRDEQYV.

In regard to this clonotype: One end of the junction varies from germline; a read error may be responsible. This chain uses TRBV29-1 with TRBJ2-1; 7 bases are shared with TRBD2. This CDR3 is 13 amino acids long. CDR1 is SQVTM, CDR2 ANQGSEA, per germline. CDR3 in DNA: TGCAGCGTCAGGGAGGGCAGTAACAATGAGCAGCTCTTC. Protein sequence: CSVREGSNNEQLF.

The genes are TRBV4-1 and TRBJ1-1; tentative D call: TRBD1 (5 bases). Trimming removed 0 bases at V and 5 bases at J, with 13 bases between. CDR3 size: 15 residues. Germline V gene lookup returns CDR1 MGHRA and CDR2 YSYEKL. Here the CDR3 DNA reads TGCGCCAGCAGCCAAGATATGGGGCCGGGGACTGAAGCTTTCTTT. This encodes CASSQDMGPGTEAFF.

The chain recombines TRBV19 with TRBJ1-1; 8 bases map to TRBD1. V dropped 7 bases and J dropped 7; count of bases not matched to a gene: 11. This CDR3 spans 14 amino acids. CDR1 is LNHDA, CDR2 SQIVND, per germline (reference sequence). CDR3 protein: CASKIGGQGGEAFF. The DNA of the CDR3 is TGTGCCAGTAAGATCGGTGGACAGGGTGGTGAAGCTTTCTTT.

The chain links TRBV20-1 to TRBJ1-2; D not resolved. Germline V gives CDR1 DFQATT, CDR2 SNEGSKA (reference sequence). This CDR3 comprises 15 residues. Trimming stripped 0 bases from V and 3 bases from J, with 14 bases between. CDR3 sequence (DNA): TGCAGTGCTAGAGATAGAACGGGCAACCACTATGGCTACACCTTC. It translates to CSARDRTGNHYGYTF.

The gene calls are TRBV28 and TRBJ2-1, with D possibly being TRBD2 (6 bases). The V and J ends lost 10 bases and 0 bases respectively, with 16 bases between them. The germline V gene has CDR1 MDHEN and CDR2 SYDVKM. The CDR3 is 15 residues long. The CDR3, as DNA: TGTGCCAACACCTTGGAGGGGTACTCCTACAATGAGCAGTTCTTC. Encoded protein: CANTLEGYSYNEQFF. The whole variable domain, remainder taken from reference TRBV28 and TRBJ2-1, is DVKVTQSSRYLVKRTGEKVFLECVQDMDHENMFWYRQDPGLGLRLIYFSYDVKMKEKGDIPEGYSVSREKKERFSLILESASTNQTSMYLCANTLEGYSYNEQFFGPGTRLTVL.

The chain has TRBV5-1 and TRBJ2-2; D might be TRBD2 (5 bases). Germline V gene data show CDR1 as SGHRS and CDR2 as YFSETQ. V was pared by 4 bases and J by 2 bases, with 15 bases between. This CDR3 contains 16 residues. As DNA, the CDR3 is TGCGCCAGCAGCCCGGTAGCTAGCCCCAACACCGGGGAGCTGTTTTTT. Residues: CASSPVASPNTGELFF.

The genes are TRBV15 and TRBJ1-1; no clear D. The CDR3 loop spans 13 amino acids. In germline, CDR1 is LNHNV, CDR2 YYDKDF (reference sequence). Trimming shortened V by 6 bases and J by 2 bases, and 10 bases separated the two germline ends. Here the CDR3 DNA reads TGTGCCACCAGACTGACGGACAACACTGAAGCTTTCTTT. This translates into CATRLTDNTEAFF.

Note on this clonotype: Germline is not matched at one junction end, which may reflect a read error. V gene TRBV13 combines with J gene TRBJ2-3; D remains unclear. This CDR3 contains 12 residues. From germline, CDR1 is PRHDT and CDR2 FYEKMQ (reference sequence). This CDR3 reads CASSLDIDTQYF. The DNA for the CDR3 is TGCGCCAGCTCGTTAGATATAGATACGCAGTATTTT.

In this sample, this clonotype turned up a few times. The chain carries TRBV7-6 and TRBJ2-1, with a tentative D call TRBD1 (5 bases). V gave up 1 base and J gave up 2 bases, with 9 bases separating them. The CDR3 consists of 15 residues. Germline loops: CDR1 SGHVS, CDR2 FNYEAQ. This chain's CDR3 is CASSLGRVPYNEQFF. The CDR3 region has the DNA TGTGCCAGCAGCTTAGGCAGGGTTCCCTACAATGAGCAGTTCTTC.

The V gene is TRBV28, the J gene TRBJ1-3; possibly TRBD1 for D (6 bases). V was trimmed by 4 bases and J by 1 base, leaving 11 bases between them. This CDR3 is 15 amino acids long. Germline CDR1 reads MDHEN; CDR2 reads SYDVKM. The CDR3 region is CASSSHRESGNTIYF. In DNA form, the CDR3 reads TGTGCCAGCAGTTCCCACAGGGAATCTGGAAACACCATATATTTT.

Only a few counts were recorded for this clonotype. The V call is TRBV2, the J call TRBJ2-5; 11 nucleotides line up with TRBD2. Germline loops: CDR1 SNHLY, CDR2 FYNNEI. The CDR3 sequence is 14 residues long. Germline trimming cut 7 bases from V and 3 bases from J; bases unmatched to any gene: 4. CDR3 nucleotide sequence: TGTGCCAGCATCCTGACTAGCGGGGAAGAGACCCAGTACTTC. This encodes CASILTSGEETQYF.